The rows below give T cell receptor beta chains drawn from one sample of a study of blood T cell repertoires in COVID-19. This table comes from immunoSEQ multiplex PCR, and its TCRdb copy is limited to in-frame clones, with some not included. The sample contains roughly 76,000 clones, roughly 84% of which appear only once. The sequencing sample was made of peripheral blood. The receptors come from a woman in her late teens or twenties with acute or convalescent COVID-19. CDR3s include the opening cysteine and the closing phenylalanine or tryptophan. D genes are given only for firm matches. Not every row has a clone size; where given, it reads once, few, many or a size class.

.	once	TRBJ1-2	TRBV30	CAWKTVYGYTF	TGTGCCTGGAAGACAGTCTATGGCTACACCTTC
.	few	TRBJ2-2	TRBV6-5	CATGDSNTGELFF	TGTGCCACCGGGGACTCCAACACCGGGGAGCTGTTTTTT
TRBD2	.	TRBJ2-1	TRBV6-6	CASSPGLAGGPRYNEQFF	TGTGCCAGCAGTCCTGGACTAGCGGGGGGGCCGAGGTACAATGAGCAGTTCTTC
.	.	TRBJ2-5	TRBV3-1/TRBV3-2	CASSPPQRDHLSAETQYF	TGTGCCAGCAGCCCCCCCCAGCGCGACCATCTCTCCGCAGAGACCCAGTACTTC
.	.	TRBJ1-4	TRBV25-1	CASSEYKGQEKLFF	TGTGCCAGCAGTGAATATAAAGGACAAGAAAAACTGTTTTTT
.	once	TRBJ2-2	TRBV7-2	CASSLDSYTGELFF	TGTGCCAGCAGCTTAGACTCTTACACCGGGGAGCTGTTTTTT
.	.	TRBJ2-7	TRBV18	CASSPPSRDEQYF	TGTGCCAGCTCACCACCGTCCAGGGACGAGCAGTACTTC
.	.	TRBJ1-3	TRBV28	CASAGVEAIGNTIYF	TGTGCCAGCGCTGGCGTGGAGGCGATTGGAAACACCATATATTTT
.	.	TRBJ1-1	TRBV30	CAWSSSTGFMNTEAFF	TGTGCCTGGAGCTCCTCCACAGGATTCATGAACACTGAAGCTTTCTTT
.	.	TRBJ1-5	TRBV7-2	CASSPEDREIQPQHF	TGTGCCAGCAGCCCCGAGGACAGAGAGATTCAGCCCCAGCATTTT
TRBD1	few	TRBJ1-2	TRBV7-2	CASSLGTGLANYGYTF	TGTGCCAGCAGCTTAGGGACAGGATTAGCTAACTATGGCTACACCTTC
TRBD1	.	TRBJ2-7	TRBV6-5	CASSLKQGGEQYF	TGTGCCAGCAGTCTCAAACAGGGGGGCGAGCAGTACTTC
.	.	TRBJ2-1	TRBV12-3/TRBV12-4	CASAGLNEQFF	TGTGCCAGCGCAGGGCTCAATGAGCAGTTCTTC
.	.	TRBJ2-6	TRBV4-1	CASSHPGRGGANVLTF	TGCGCCAGCAGCCATCCCGGACGAGGGGGGGCCAACGTCCTGACTTTC
TRBD1	.	TRBJ1-5	TRBV28	CASSLGQGGNQPQHF	TGTGCCAGCAGCCTGGGACAGGGAGGCAATCAGCCCCAGCATTTT
.	.	TRBJ2-7	TRBV18	CASSPPLGTGLSYEQYF	TGTGCCAGCTCACCACCGCTGGGGACTGGTCTGTCCTACGAGCAGTACTTC
.	.	TRBJ1-1	TRBV27	CASEGAYGAFF	TGTGCCAGCGAGGGAGCATATGGAGCTTTCTTT
TRBD1	.	TRBJ1-2	TRBV10-3	CAIRGDRDGYGYTF	TGTGCCATCAGGGGGGACAGGGATGGCTATGGCTACACCTTC
TRBD1	once	TRBJ1-1	TRBV2	CASSTGTGVYTEAFF	TGTGCCAGCAGTACCGGGACAGGGGTTTATACTGAAGCTTTCTTT
.	.	TRBJ1-3	TRBV4-1	CASSQDSTGSSGNTIYF	TGCGCCAGCAGCCAAGATAGCACAGGGAGCTCTGGAAACACCATATATTTT
TRBD1	.	TRBJ1-4	TRBV4-3	CASSQEGDRTGEKLFF	TGCGCCAGCAGCCAAGAGGGGGACAGGACAGGGGAAAAACTGTTTTTT
.	.	TRBJ2-1	TRBV4-2	CASSQGSAYNEQFF	TGTGCCAGCAGCCAGGGGAGTGCCTACAATGAGCAGTTCTTC
.	.	TRBJ2-3	TRBV6-5	CASRAFRGLDTQYF	TGTGCCAGCAGGGCCTTTCGCGGGTTAGATACGCAGTATTTT
.	.	TRBJ2-5	TRBV6-5	CASSYSGGLATQYF	TGTGCCAGCAGTTACTCGGGGGGATTGGCGACCCAGTACTTC
.	.	TRBJ2-7	TRBV18	CASSPLAGLSSYEQYF	TGTGCCAGCTCACCTCTTGCGGGGTTGAGCTCCTACGAGCAGTACTTC
TRBD1	.	TRBJ2-1	TRBV10-3	CATNPGQISREQFF	TGTGCCACCAATCCGGGACAGATCTCCAGGGAGCAGTTCTTC
TRBD1	.	TRBJ1-1	TRBV3-1/TRBV3-2	CASSSGQGWNTEAFF	TGTGCCAGCAGCTCCGGACAGGGGTGGAACACTGAAGCTTTCTTT
.	.	TRBJ1-2	TRBV28	CASSFRGGDYGYTF	TGTGCCAGCAGTTTTCGGGGTGGCGACTATGGCTACACCTTC
.	.	TRBJ2-5	TRBV9	CASSVGSGETQYF	TGTGCCAGCAGCGTCGGGAGTGGAGAGACCCAGTACTTC
.	.	TRBJ1-6	TRBV19	CATARELNSPLHF	TGTGCCACCGCCCGGGAGCTAAATTCACCCCTCCACTTT
TRBD1	.	TRBJ1-2	TRBV5-4	CASSLGPGGNYGYTF	TGTGCCAGCAGCTTGGGCCCAGGGGGTAACTATGGCTACACCTTC
TRBD2	.	TRBJ2-1	TRBV11-2	CASSLDIGGGYNEQFF	TGTGCCAGCAGCTTAGATATCGGGGGGGGATACAATGAGCAGTTCTTC
.	.	TRBJ1-6	TRBV19	CASSYRDSPLHF	TGTGCCAGTAGTTACAGGGATTCACCCCTCCACTTT
.	once	TRBJ2-7	TRBV7-8	CASSPGWGGQVFYEQYF	TGTGCCAGCAGCCCCGGTTGGGGGGGACAGGTATTCTACGAGCAGTACTTC
TRBD1	.	TRBJ2-1	TRBV5-6	CASTANRGNEQFF	TGTGCCAGCACAGCCAACAGGGGCAATGAGCAGTTCTTC
.	.	TRBJ2-1	TRBV5-5	CASRFADNEQFF	TGTGCCAGCAGGTTCGCGGACAATGAGCAGTTCTTC
.	.	TRBJ2-5	TRBV13	CASPPLRETQYF	TGTGCCAGCCCCCCCCTCCGGGAGACCCAGTACTTC
.	.	TRBJ2-5	TRBV4-1	CASSQEPQGQETQYF	TGCGCCAGCAGCCAAGAACCCCAGGGCCAAGAGACCCAGTACTTC
.	.	TRBJ1-1	TRBV20-1	CSASGRDTEAFF	TGCAGTGCTAGTGGAAGAGACACTGAAGCTTTCTTT
TRBD1	.	TRBJ2-7	TRBV29-1	CSVVGQGYEQYF	TGCAGCGTTGTGGGACAGGGTTACGAGCAGTACTTC
TRBD2	.	TRBJ2-7	TRBV18	CASSPGLAAEQYF	TGTGCCAGCTCTCCAGGACTAGCTGCCGAGCAGTACTTC
TRBD2	.	TRBJ2-3	TRBV9	CASSAQGLAGGRDTQYF	TGTGCCAGCAGCGCTCAGGGACTAGCGGGGGGGCGGGATACGCAGTATTTT
.	.	TRBJ1-4	TRBV19	CASSIYQGRSNEKLFF	TGTGCCAGTAGTATCTATCAGGGAAGATCTAATGAAAAACTGTTTTTT
.	few	TRBJ1-5	TRBV5-5	CASSLAGEGSNQPQHF	TGTGCCAGCAGCTTGGCGGGGGAAGGTAGCAATCAGCCCCAGCATTTT
TRBD1	.	TRBJ1-4	TRBV11-2	CASSPGTGTAAFF	TGTGCCAGCAGCCCCGGGACAGGAACAGCGGCGTTTTTT
TRBD1	.	TRBJ1-1	TRBV2	CASSEPGGKRGLDTEAFF	TGTGCCAGCAGTGAGCCAGGGGGTAAGAGGGGGTTGGACACTGAAGCTTTCTTT
.	.	TRBJ1-1	TRBV6-5	CASRGRGNTEAFF	TGTGCCAGCAGGGGCAGGGGGAACACTGAAGCTTTCTTT
.	.	TRBJ2-1	TRBV5-5	CASSLRPGAYNEQFF	TGTGCCAGCAGCCTACGGCCTGGGGCATACAATGAGCAGTTCTTC
.	.	TRBJ1-2	TRBV23-1	CASPPGTGPPDGYTF	TGCGCCAGCCCACCCGGCACAGGGCCCCCTGATGGCTACACCTTC
TRBD2	.	TRBJ2-7	TRBV5-6	CASSLQRGSSYEQYF	TGTGCCAGCAGCTTACAACGCGGGAGCTCCTACGAGCAGTACTTC
TRBD2	.	TRBJ2-2	TRBV3-1/TRBV3-2	CASSHPRASGDTGELFF	TGTGCCAGCAGCCACCCTCGGGCTAGCGGAGACACCGGGGAGCTGTTTTTT
.	.	TRBJ1-1	TRBV7-9	CASSSLGAGANTEAFF	TGTGCCAGCAGCTCTCTAGGGGCGGGGGCGAACACTGAAGCTTTCTTT
.	.	TRBJ1-2	TRBV10-3	CAISESTLGGNYTF	TGTGCCATCAGTGAGTCGACTCTTGGCGGAAACTACACCTTC
TRBD1	few	TRBJ1-2	TRBV2	CASRDGQGPGYTF	TGTGCCAGCAGGGACGGACAGGGGCCAGGCTACACCTTC
TRBD2	.	TRBJ2-1	TRBV4-2	CASSQVGGTYNEQFF	TGTGCCAGCAGCCAAGTCGGGGGGACCTACAATGAGCAGTTCTTC
.	.	TRBJ2-1	TRBV6-5	CASSNRVHEQFF	TGTGCCAGCAGCAACAGGGTCCATGAGCAGTTCTTC
TRBD1	.	TRBJ2-1	TRBV29-1	CSGKGQGLDEQFF	TGCAGCGGAAAAGGACAGGGGTTGGATGAGCAGTTCTTC